This note documents a single TCR beta chain sequence. Its matching antigen is unknown. Possible read error: a much larger clone is one base away. Patients selected for sequencing had displayed CD8+CD57+ cell expansion by flow cytometry. Investigators profiled TCR beta VDJ and CDR3 from genomic DNA template. Using its own MiXCR run on the reads, TCRdb lists one record per CDR3 protein. The data show over 250,000 distinct CDR3 sequences, around three fifths seen once. These data come from a study of CD8+CD57+ T cells in acquired aplastic anemia. Study information: Sorted CD4+ and CD8+ cells yielded DNA averaging around 3.2 ug.

The CDR3 is made up of 14 amino acids. Looked up from germline, CDR1 is LGHNT and CDR2 is FRNRAP. Study results and limitations: For CD8+ Simpson's diversity, patients and controls showed no significant difference. The number of CD8+ CDR3 sequences shared by patients and controls was approximately 28.

The sequenced material came from sorted CD4+, CD8+, or CD8+CD57+ T cells (not recorded which) from PBMCs. This rearrangement joins TRBV12-5 to TRBJ1-2; D call uncertain. This receptor was taken from a human donor with aplastic anemia. The CDR3 nucleotides read TGTGCCCCTCGCAGACCCCCCGAGGGATGTGGCTACACCTTC. This sequence encodes CAPRRPPEGCGYTF.